Sequencing of this T cell receptor (beta chain) was carried out in a study of T cells after yellow fever vaccination (dated by TCRdb to between 2018 and 2021). Concerning the study at large: Staining for CD3, CD45RA, CCR7 and CD95 was used to sort memory subsets (EM, EMRA, CM and Tscm) on a BD FACS Aria III. Libraries from fractions with low cell numbers were prepared with the SMART-Seq v4 Ultra Low Input RNA kit. Bulk TCR alpha and beta repertoires were sequenced longitudinally to track T-cell clones before and after primary and booster YFV17D yellow fever vaccination. The cohort comprised two healthy male donors, one aged 18 to 29 and one aged 30 to 40 years. Blood was collected at multiple timepoints before and after primary and secondary immunization, and bulk PBMC replicates and cell subsets were isolated. Memory subsets were sorted on days 0, 15 and 45 and at 18 months after primary vaccination, and on days 0, 15 and 45 after the 30-year booster.

V has 3 bases trimmed and J has 5 bases trimmed; junction bases matching no gene number 11. From the cysteine up to the phenylalanine, the CDR3 has a length of 17 residues. Only CDR3 DNA is held: 51 bases, read in frame from base 1. Per the germline V gene, SGHTA is the CDR1 and FQGTGA is the CDR2. The treatment or condition label for this specimen denotes: live attenuated yellow fever vaccine strain. PBMCs were isolated from peripheral blood using a standard Ficoll-Paque protocol. The RNeasy Micro Kit was used to extract RNA from sorted memory subsets. This clonotype was seen many times. Nothing much larger sits one base from this clone, and base qualities are not available. TCR cDNA was synthesized by 5'RACE template switching, through which a universal primer site and unique molecular identifiers were introduced. Priming of cDNA synthesis was performed from both the TCR alpha and TCR beta constant segments. Library amplification involved two PCR steps, and the second step added sample barcodes and sequencing adapters. Sequencing of libraries was done on Illumina HiSeq 2500 (2x100 bp) or NovaSeq (2x150 bp). The authors' pipeline ran thus. MIGEC was used to demultiplex reads and collapse the reads into UMI consensus sequences, and MiXCR was used for V(D)J alignment. Clonotypes responding to the vaccine were identified with edgeR on replicate PBMC samples, with the criteria of FDR below 0.01 and a log2 fold change above 5 up to day 15. Each bulk clonotype received a CD4 or CD8 identity based on whether the sequenced CD4 or CD8 repertoire contained that clonotype at higher abundance. Clonotype frequencies in memory subsets were weighted by FACS-sorted cell numbers to estimate each clone's distribution across memory phenotypes. TCRdb ran its own pipeline on the public reads, namely fastp trimming at Q25 and MiXCR clone calling, and kept in-frame beta chains. Every distinct CDR3 protein forms one entry, paired with its most common genes and DNA. The V and J calls and clone size are TCRdb's, not the authors'. For this sample the table gives almost 30,000 distinct CDR3 sequences, of which approximately 6.5% were detected only once. Jointly, the top ten make up roughly 25% of the sample.

Summary of the overall study and its limitations: Because abundant contaminating clonotypes from the bulk population could be contained in FACS-sorted repertoires, computational filtering was required. Compared with the primary T-cell response, the secondary T-cell response was weaker but faster, peaking on day 5 rather than day 15. On day 0, almost all vaccine-responding clonotypes were found to be below detection in the sorted memory subsets. Only two donors were included in the study, so the extent to which the findings can be generalized is limited. Most clones expanded after primary vaccination (around 97% of CD4 and 80% to 90% of CD8) were re-detected after the booster, suggesting that broad memory maintenance occurred. A small fraction of clonotypes appeared in both the CD4 and CD8 compartments, likely as a result of convergent recombination.

The clonotype was recovered from a man under 40 who received the YFV17D yellow fever vaccine. The starting material was PBMCs, either bulk or a sorted T-cell subset (CD4+, CD8+, memory, or dextramer-sorted; not recorded which), obtained on the day of the yellow fever booster vaccination. The V and J segments used are TRBV7-3 and TRBJ2-2; 8 bases in between match TRBD2. In nucleotides, the sequence is TGTGCCAGCAGCTTGAAGGCTAGCGGGTTACAGACCGGGGAGCTGTTTTTT. This sequence encodes CASSLKASGLQTGELFF.